This entry features one T cell receptor beta chain sequence. This specimen belongs to a study of T cells in Graves' hyperthyroidism and ophthalmopathy. Authors of the study amplified TCR beta CDR3 regions from RNA transcripts. The TCR CDR3 was amplified in a first-round RT-PCR using the HTBI primer set. TCRdb reprocessed the multiplex PCR reads via MiXCR and lists one record per CDR3 protein. The table has some 440,000 distinct CDR3 sequences, around a sixth seen once. CDR1 is LNHNV, CDR2 YYDKDF, per germline (reference sequence). With 2 bases clipped from V and 4 bases from J, the junction kept 4 bases outside the gene matches. This CDR3 has 15 residues.

The clonotype comes from a woman aged 18-29 years with Graves' hyperthyroidism. Sequenced: blood. The chain links TRBV15 to TRBJ2-2; 7 nucleotides line up with TRBD1. The CDR3 loop is CATSRSRDSTGELFF. CDR3 sequence (DNA): TGTGCCACCAGCAGATCGAGGGACAGCACCGGGGAGCTGTTTTTT.